These 25 T cell receptor beta chains came from one sample sequenced in a study of blood T cell repertoires in COVID-19. Using immunoSEQ multiplex PCR, the repertoire was profiled, and TCRdb retains in-frame clones only, with some absent. The sample carries 60,000 to 65,000 clones, 78% recorded once. Sequenced input: peripheral blood. The receptors originated from a man aged 55-75 years with COVID-19, enrolled during active disease.

The J gene is TRBJ2-7, the V gene TRBV7-9, with D perhaps matching TRBD1 (5 bases). This CDR3 contains 12 residues. Germline-derived CDR1 and CDR2 are SEHNR and FQNEAQ (reference sequence). Deletions cut 1 base from V and 6 bases from J, with 7 bases between. This chain's CDR3 is CASSLDRFEQYF. CDR3 in DNA: TGTGCCAGCAGCTTAGACAGGTTCGAGCAGTACTTC.

V gene TRBV6-1 combines with J gene TRBJ2-5; D possibly corresponds to TRBD1 (6 bases). V was cut by 6 bases and J by 5 bases, with 16 bases left in between. From germline, CDR1 is MNHNS and CDR2 SASEGT. The CDR3 extends over 14 amino acids. Here the CDR3 DNA reads TGTGCCAGCAGCCCCGCAACAGGGCTGGAGACCCAGTACTTC. Translation: CASSPATGLETQYF.

This sequence joins TRBV12-5 and TRBJ1-1, with unresolved D. Germline-derived CDR1 and CDR2 are LGHNT and FRNRAP. Between the trimmed V and J ends, which lost 7 bases and 1 base, there was a span of 13 bases. The CDR3 consists of 14 residues. The CDR3 DNA follows: TGTGCTAGTGAAATGGGCAACGGGAACACTGAAGCTTTCTTT. This codes for CASEMGNGNTEAFF.

The chain recombines TRBV5-1 with TRBJ2-5; 11 bases fit TRBD1. The CDR3 runs 15 residues. The J segment lost 5 bases and the V segment lost 4 bases, leaving 7 bases of the junction unmatched. Germline CDR1 and CDR2: SGHRS and YFSETQ. The CDR3 DNA is TGCGCCAGCAGCCCCTTCGGGACAGGGGGGGAGACCCAGTACTTC. Translating gives CASSPFGTGGETQYF.

This clone was found a few times. The chain combines TRBV30 with TRBJ2-5; tentative D call: TRBD2 (7 bases). This CDR3 is built from 13 residues. Germline V lookup: CDR1 GTSNPN, CDR2 SVGIG (reference sequence). The V end lost 5 bases, the J end lost 5 bases, and 15 bases lay between the germline ends. CDR3 loop: CAWYRGAGETQYF. The CDR3 nucleotides are TGTGCCTGGTATCGGGGGGCTGGGGAGACCCAGTACTTC.

The chain combines TRBV7-9 with TRBJ2-2; D possibly corresponds to TRBD1 (6 bases). Germline CDR1 and CDR2: SEHNR and FQNEAQ (reference sequence). The CDR3 consists of 16 residues. The germline V and J ends were trimmed by 3 bases and 2 bases, with 13 bases remaining between them. CDR3 bases: TGTGCCAGCAGCTTTGGGGGCCCAGGCAACACCGGGGAGCTGTTTTTT. Translation: CASSFGGPGNTGELFF.

The chain employs TRBV5-4 and TRBJ1-5, with 8 bases that match TRBD1. The germline CDR1 and CDR2 sequences are SGHNT and YYREEE (reference sequence). The trim removed 4 bases at V and 7 bases at J, leaving 7 bases unmatched. This CDR3 has 14 residues. The CDR3, as DNA: TGTGCCAGCAGCCACGGGACAGGTTGGCAGCCCCAGCATTTT. Translating it yields CASSHGTGWQPQHF.

V and J are TRBV15 and TRBJ2-5; 8 bases agree with TRBD1. With 9 bases clipped from V and 4 bases from J, the junction kept 4 bases outside the gene matches. The CDR3 length is 12 residues. CDR1 is LNHNV, CDR2 YYDKDF, per germline (reference sequence). As DNA, the CDR3 is TGTGCCACTTCGACAGGGGCAGAGACCCAGTACTTC. It encodes CATSTGAETQYF. The full variable domain, in which reference TRBV15 and TRBJ2-5 provide the parts outside the CDR3, is DAMVIQNPRYQVTQFGKPVTLSCSQTLNHNVMYWYQQKSSQAPKLLFHYYDKDFNNEADTPDNFQSRRPNTSFCFLDIRSPGLGDTAMYLCATSTGAETQYFGPGTRLLVL.

The genes are TRBV6-1 and TRBJ1-1, with unresolved D. CDR3 length: 15 residues. V lost 3 bases and J lost 4, with 15 bases in between. CDR1 is MNHNS and CDR2 is SASEGT in the germline V gene. Here the CDR3 reads CASSEHVRLSTEAFF. The CDR3 bases are TGTGCCAGCAGTGAGCATGTCAGGTTGAGCACTGAAGCTTTCTTT.

This chain links TRBV6-5 with TRBJ1-5; tentative D call: TRBD1 (5 bases). The length of the CDR3 is 15 residues. Germline lookup yields CDR1 MNHEY and CDR2 SVGAGI. V was shortened by 8 bases and J by 2 bases, with 16 bases between the two germline ends. DNA for the CDR3: TGTGCCAGCCTTCCGTGGGGCAGGGGCAATCAGCCCCAGCATTTT. Protein: CASLPWGRGNQPQHF.

This clone occurred a few times. The chain employs TRBV28 and TRBJ2-5; perhaps TRBD1 as D (6 bases). V dropped 2 bases and J dropped 9 bases, with 16 bases sitting between them. CDR1 and CDR2 (germline): MDHEN, SYDVKM. The CDR3 length is 14 residues. CDR3 sequence (DNA): TGTGCCAGCAGTTTAAGCAGGGGTGATCGAGCCCAGTACTTC. It is translated as CASSLSRGDRAQYF. Supplemented by reference TRBV28 and TRBJ2-5, the full variable domain reads DVKVTQSSRYLVKRTGEKVFLECVQDMDHENMFWYRQDPGLGLRLIYFSYDVKMKEKGDIPEGYSVSREKKERFSLILESASTNQTSMYLCASSLSRGDRAQYFGPGTRLLVL.

This clone was recorded a few times. The chain links TRBV5-6 to TRBJ2-5; weak D call: TRBD2 (5 bases). CDR3 size: 15 residues. Germline CDR1 reads SGHDT; CDR2 reads YYEEEE. V was clipped by 4 bases and J by 2 bases, with 15 bases between them. In DNA form, the CDR3 reads TGTGCCAGCAGCGACCCCTGGACTCCGCAAGAGACCCAGTACTTC. It yields the protein CASSDPWTPQETQYF.

The chain has TRBV10-2 and TRBJ2-7; 8 bases map to TRBD2. The germline gives CDR1 WSHSY, CDR2 SAAADI. The V gene end was trimmed by 6 bases and the J gene end by 1 base; junction bases not matched to a gene: 8. This CDR3 region has 15 residues. CDR3 in amino acids: CASRGGREGSYEQYF. In nucleotides, the CDR3 is TGCGCCAGCAGAGGCGGACGGGAGGGGTCCTACGAGCAGTACTTC.

V gene TRBV6-6 combines with J gene TRBJ2-7; TRBD2 matches at 7 bases. The CDR3 consists of 16 residues. With V trimmed by 5 bases and J by 1 base, 11 bases remained unmatched. Per the germline V gene, CDR1 is MNHNY and CDR2 is SVGAGI (reference sequence). This CDR3 reads CASSRESGTRSYEQYF. The CDR3 DNA reads TGTGCCAGCAGTCGAGAGAGCGGGACTCGGTCCTACGAGCAGTACTTC.

V and J are TRBV30 and TRBJ2-1, with 8 bases identical to TRBD2. CDR1 is GTSNPN and CDR2 is SVGIG in the germline V gene (reference sequence). Trimming at V came to 3 bases and at J to 3 bases, leaving 10 bases not matched to a gene. The CDR3 is 16 residues long. DNA for the CDR3: TGTGCCTGGAGCCGAGCTAGCGGGTTTATCTACAATGAGCAGTTCTTC. Protein product: CAWSRASGFIYNEQFF.

Here the CDR3 DNA reads TGCAGCGTTGAAGATCCCACAGGGACGGGCGAGCAGTACTTC. Protein product: CSVEDPTGTGEQYF. The chain combines TRBV29-1 with TRBJ2-7; possibly TRBD1 for D (6 bases). The CDR3 is 14 amino acids. The V gene's germline CDR1 is SQVTM and CDR2 ANQGSEA. The germline V and J ends were trimmed by 0 bases and 6 bases, with 15 bases remaining between them.

This rearrangement joins TRBV24-1 to TRBJ2-1; a weak D match, TRBD2 (5 bases). The V and J ends lost 6 bases and 3 bases respectively, with 17 bases between them. This CDR3 has 16 amino acids. Germline V gene lookup returns CDR1 KGHDR and CDR2 SFDVKD. The CDR3 nucleotides are TGTGCCACCAGTCCGGTTGGGGTCGGAGGCTACAATGAGCAGTTCTTC. Its translation is CATSPVGVGGYNEQFF.

The CDR3 spells CASSPLSTTTGEQYF. The CDR3 coding sequence is TGTGCCAGCTCACCACTCTCGACAACAACGGGGGAGCAGTACTTC. The chain is built from TRBV18 and TRBJ2-7; perhaps TRBD2 as D (5 bases). The ends were cut back, 1 base at V and 7 bases at J, with 17 bases in the middle. This CDR3 comprises 15 residues. Germline CDR1 is KGHSH and CDR2 is LQKENI.

The rearrangement links TRBV5-6 to TRBJ1-4; 7 bases are shared with TRBD1. The CDR3 has 15 residues. Germline V gives CDR1 SGHDT, CDR2 YYEEEE. V was clipped by 3 bases and J by 8 bases; unmatched bases: 10. The CDR3 is CASSSLRQGGEKLFF. The CDR3 DNA is TGTGCCAGCAGCTCCCTCCGACAGGGTGGAGAAAAACTGTTTTTT.

The gene calls are TRBV6-1 and TRBJ2-7; D not resolved. The CDR3 has 12 amino acids. V lost 1 base and J lost 3, with 4 bases in between. CDR1 is MNHNS, CDR2 SASEGT, per germline. CDR3 coding DNA: TGTGCCAGCAGTGAAGACATCTACGAGCAGTACTTC. It is translated as CASSEDIYEQYF.

V and J are TRBV7-3 and TRBJ2-5; TRBD2 is a possible D gene (6 bases). The CDR3 extends over 13 amino acids. Looked up from germline, CDR1 is SGHTA and CDR2 is FQGTGA. Trimming pared 3 bases from V and 1 base from J, leaving 6 bases between. This CDR3 reads CASSLGGQETQYF. The CDR3 nucleotides are TGTGCCAGCAGCTTGGGAGGCCAAGAGACCCAGTACTTC.

V is TRBV11-2 and J is TRBJ2-3, with TRBD2 identical over 7 bases. V was pared by 2 bases and J by 2 bases, with 4 bases of the junction left unmatched. Germline-derived CDR1 and CDR2 are SGHAT and FQNNGV. The CDR3 spans 15 residues. Here the CDR3 reads CASSLNGGTTDTQYF. As DNA, the CDR3 is TGTGCCAGCAGCTTAAACGGGGGGACCACAGATACGCAGTATTTT.

This chain joins TRBV30 and TRBJ1-5; D perhaps matches TRBD1 (5 bases). Germline V gene data show CDR1 as GTSNPN and CDR2 as SVGIG (reference sequence). There are 13 residues in the CDR3. V lost 0 bases, J lost 7 bases, and 10 bases lay in between. The CDR3 spells CAWSVGGKQPQHF. The CDR3 nucleotides are TGTGCCTGGAGTGTTGGGGGGAAACAGCCCCAGCATTTT.

J is TRBJ1-3 and V is TRBV5-1; 10 bases map to TRBD1. The CDR3 is 16 residues long. Germline V lookup: CDR1 SGHRS, CDR2 YFSETQ. V dropped 4 bases and J dropped 3; count of bases not matched to a gene: 7. This chain's CDR3 is CASSLTGTGVGNTIYF. CDR3 sequence (DNA): TGCGCCAGCAGCCTGACCGGGACAGGGGTTGGAAACACCATATATTTT.

The J gene is TRBJ2-5, the V gene TRBV5-6, with TRBD2 as a possible D gene (5 bases). The germline CDR1 and CDR2 sequences are SGHDT and YYEEEE. The germline V and J ends were trimmed by 0 bases and 4 bases, with 10 bases remaining between them. The CDR3 is 14 amino acids. In DNA, the CDR3 is TGTGCCAGCAGCTTGGTTGTGACTACAGAGACCCAGTACTTC. Translated, it gives CASSLVVTTETQYF. Supplemented by reference TRBV5-6 and TRBJ2-5, the full variable domain reads DAGVTQSPTHLIKTRGQQVTLRCSPKSGHDTVSWYQQALGQGPQFIFQYYEEEERQRGNFPDRFSGHQFPNYSSELNVNALLLGDSALYLCASSLVVTTETQYFGPGTRLLVL.